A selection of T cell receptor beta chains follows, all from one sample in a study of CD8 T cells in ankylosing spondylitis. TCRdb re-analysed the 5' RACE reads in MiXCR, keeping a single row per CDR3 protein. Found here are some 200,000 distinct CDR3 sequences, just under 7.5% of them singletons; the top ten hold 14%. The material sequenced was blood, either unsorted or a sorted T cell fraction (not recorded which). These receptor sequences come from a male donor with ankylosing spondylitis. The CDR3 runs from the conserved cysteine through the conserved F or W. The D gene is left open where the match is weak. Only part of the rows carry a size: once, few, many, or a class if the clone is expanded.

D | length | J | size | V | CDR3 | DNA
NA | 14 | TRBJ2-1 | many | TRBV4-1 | CASSPPGAYNEQFF | TGCGCCAGCAGCCCCCCCGGGGCCTACAATGAGCAGTTCTTC
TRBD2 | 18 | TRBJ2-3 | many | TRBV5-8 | CASSPPWTSGSGTDTQYF | TGTGCCAGCAGCCCGCCCTGGACTAGCGGGAGTGGAACAGATACGCAGTATTTT
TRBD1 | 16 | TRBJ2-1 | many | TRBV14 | CASSRGWTGGYNEQFF | TGTGCCAGCAGCCGTGGATGGACAGGGGGCTACAATGAGCAGTTCTTC
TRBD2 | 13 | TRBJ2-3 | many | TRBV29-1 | CSVSGRVKDTQYF | TGCAGCGTGAGCGGGAGGGTTAAAGATACGCAGTATTTT
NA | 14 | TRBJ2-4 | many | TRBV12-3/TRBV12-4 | CASSWGGSKNIQYF | TGTGCCAGCAGTTGGGGGGGCTCAAAAAACATTCAGTACTTC
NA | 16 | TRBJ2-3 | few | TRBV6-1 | CASRRGPKLLTDTQYF | TGTGCCAGCAGACGGGGACCCAAACTCCTCACAGATACGCAGTATTTT
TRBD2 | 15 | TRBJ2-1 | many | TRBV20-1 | CSARDGLVPYNEQFF | TGCAGTGCTAGAGATGGACTAGTCCCCTACAATGAGCAGTTCTTC
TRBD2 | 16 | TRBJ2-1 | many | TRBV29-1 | CSVGALAGGLYNEQFF | TGCAGCGTCGGAGCATTAGCGGGGGGGCTCTACAATGAGCAGTTCTTC
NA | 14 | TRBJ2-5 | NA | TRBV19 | CASSVTGTQETQYF | TGTGCCAGTAGTGTAACCGGGACTCAAGAGACCCAGTACTTC
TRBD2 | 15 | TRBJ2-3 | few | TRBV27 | CASNELAGESDTQYF | TGTGCCAGCAACGAACTAGCGGGAGAATCAGATACGCAGTATTTT
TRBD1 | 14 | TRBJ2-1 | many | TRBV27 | CASSLTGTDNEQFF | TGTGCCAGCAGCTTAACCGGGACAGACAATGAGCAGTTCTTC
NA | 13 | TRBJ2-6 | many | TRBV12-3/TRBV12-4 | CAIQGTGANVLTF | TGTGCCATCCAGGGAACTGGGGCCAACGTCCTGACTTTC
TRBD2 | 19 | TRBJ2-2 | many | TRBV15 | CATSRLPSSGSANTGELFF | TGTGCCACCAGCCGCCTCCCTAGTAGCGGGTCCGCGAACACCGGGGAGCTGTTTTTT
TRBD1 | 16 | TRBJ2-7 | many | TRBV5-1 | CASSIRPGQGAHEQYF | TGCGCCAGCAGCATACGCCCGGGACAGGGGGCCCACGAGCAGTACTTC
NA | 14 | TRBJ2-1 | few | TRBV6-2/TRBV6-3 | CASRRRLALGEQFF | TGTGCCAGCAGACGGCGTCTAGCCTTGGGGGAGCAGTTCTTC
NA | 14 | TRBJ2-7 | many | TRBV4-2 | CASSQRSSRYEQYF | TGTGCCAGCAGCCAACGATCCAGCCGCTACGAGCAGTACTTC
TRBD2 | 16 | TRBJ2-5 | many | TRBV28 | CASSLALAGVSETQYF | TGTGCCAGCAGTTTGGCACTAGCGGGGGTCTCGGAGACCCAGTACTTC
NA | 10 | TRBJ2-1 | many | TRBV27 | CASIGNEQFF | TGTGCCAGCATAGGTAATGAGCAGTTCTTC
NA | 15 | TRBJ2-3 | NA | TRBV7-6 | CASSVGHLRLDTQYF | TGTGCCAGCAGCGTGGGGCACCTCAGGTTAGATACGCAGTATTTT
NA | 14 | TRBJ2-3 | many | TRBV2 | CATPGSGDTDTQYF | TGTGCCACCCCTGGGTCAGGGGATACAGATACGCAGTATTTT
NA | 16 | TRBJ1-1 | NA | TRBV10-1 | CASSESIILGRTEAFF | TGCGCCAGCAGTGAGTCTATAATTTTGGGGCGAACTGAAGCTTTCTTT
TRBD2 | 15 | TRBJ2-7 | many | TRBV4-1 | CASSQVPSGRSEQYF | TGCGCCAGCAGCCAAGTACCTAGCGGGAGATCCGAGCAGTACTTC
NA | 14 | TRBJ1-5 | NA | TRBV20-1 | CSARDWTDNQPQHF | TGCAGTGCTAGAGATTGGACAGACAATCAGCCCCAGCATTTT
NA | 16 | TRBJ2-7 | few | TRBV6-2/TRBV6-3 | CAASRALGPLSYEQYF | TGTGCCGCTTCGAGGGCCCTAGGACCTCTCAGTTACGAGCAGTACTTC
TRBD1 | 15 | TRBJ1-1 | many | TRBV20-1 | CSARDLTGVNTEAFF | TGCAGTGCTAGAGATCTTACAGGGGTGAACACTGAAGCTTTCTTT
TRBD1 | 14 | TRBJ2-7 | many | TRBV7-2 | CASSSGTGTYEQYF | TGTGCCAGCAGCTCCGGGACAGGAACCTACGAGCAGTACTTC
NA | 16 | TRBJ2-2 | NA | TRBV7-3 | CASSQASIGYTGELFF | TGTGCCAGCAGCCAAGCCTCAATCGGGTACACCGGGGAGCTGTTTTTT
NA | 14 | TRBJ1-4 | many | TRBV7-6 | CASSPNRFGEKLFF | TGTGCCAGCAGCCCCAATCGTTTTGGTGAAAAACTGTTTTTT
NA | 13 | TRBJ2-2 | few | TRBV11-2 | CASSLVYTGELFF | TGTGCCAGCAGCTTAGTTTACACCGGGGAGCTGTTTTTT
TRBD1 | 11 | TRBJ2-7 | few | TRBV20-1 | CSAPTGYEQYF | TGCAGTGCGCCGACAGGGTACGAGCAGTACTTC
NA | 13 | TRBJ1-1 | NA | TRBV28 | CASNPGEGPVAFF | TGTGCCAGCAATCCCGGGGAGGGTCCAGTAGCTTTCTTT
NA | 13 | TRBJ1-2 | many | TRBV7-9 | CASSLVPADGYTF | TGTGCCAGCAGCTTAGTACCAGCGGATGGCTACACCTTC
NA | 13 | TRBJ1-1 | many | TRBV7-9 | CASSVGQNTEAFF | TGTGCCAGCAGCGTGGGACAGAACACTGAAGCTTTCTTT
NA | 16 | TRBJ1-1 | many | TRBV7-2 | CASSLVLGAMNTEAFF | TGTGCCAGCAGCTTAGTGCTGGGGGCGATGAACACTGAAGCTTTCTTT
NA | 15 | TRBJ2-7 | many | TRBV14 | CASSLGMASYYEQYF | TGTGCCAGCAGCCTTGGAATGGCTAGCTACTACGAGCAGTACTTC
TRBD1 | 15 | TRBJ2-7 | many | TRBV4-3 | CASSQERAGGYEQYF | TGCGCCAGCAGCCAAGAAAGGGCAGGGGGCTACGAGCAGTACTTC
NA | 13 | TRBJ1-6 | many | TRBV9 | CASSVGSGQSLHF | TGTGCCAGCAGCGTAGGTTCGGGGCAGTCCCTCCACTTT
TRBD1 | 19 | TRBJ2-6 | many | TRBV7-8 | CASSFLKTGVSSGANVLTF | TGTGCCAGCAGCTTCCTTAAGACAGGGGTGAGCTCTGGGGCCAACGTCCTGACTTTC
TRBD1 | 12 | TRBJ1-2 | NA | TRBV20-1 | CSAIGTAYGYTF | TGCAGTGCAATAGGGACAGCCTATGGCTACACCTTC
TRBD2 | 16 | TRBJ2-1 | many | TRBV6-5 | CASSSASGGALNEQFF | TGTGCCAGCAGTTCCGCCAGCGGGGGAGCGCTGAATGAGCAGTTCTTC
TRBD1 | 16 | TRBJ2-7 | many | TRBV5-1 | CASSLGQGGPFYEQYF | TGCGCCAGCAGTCTTGGACAGGGGGGGCCTTTCTACGAGCAGTACTTC
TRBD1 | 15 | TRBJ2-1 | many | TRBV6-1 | CAIGQVRGRYNEQFF | TGTGCCATAGGACAGGTCAGAGGAAGATACAATGAGCAGTTCTTC
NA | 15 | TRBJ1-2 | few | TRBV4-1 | CASSQVALFNYGYTF | TGCGCCAGCAGCCAAGTCGCGCTTTTTAACTATGGCTACACCTTC
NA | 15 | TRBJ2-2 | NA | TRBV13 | CASSHGGTNTGELFF | TGTGCCAGCAGCCACGGAGGTACGAACACCGGGGAGCTGTTTTTT
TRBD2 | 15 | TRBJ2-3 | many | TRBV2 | CASSDLTSETDTQYF | TGTGCCAGCAGTGATTTGACTAGCGAAACAGATACGCAGTATTTT
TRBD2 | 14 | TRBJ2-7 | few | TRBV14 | CASSQRSGTSEQYF | TGTGCCAGCAGCCAACGTAGCGGGACGTCCGAGCAGTACTTC
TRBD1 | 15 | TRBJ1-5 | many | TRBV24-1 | CATSDGQGGGQPQHF | TGTGCCACCAGTGATGGGCAAGGGGGCGGTCAGCCCCAGCATTTT
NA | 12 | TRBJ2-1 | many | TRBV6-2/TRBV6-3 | CASRKGWYEQFF | TGTGCCAGTAGAAAGGGGTGGTATGAGCAGTTCTTC
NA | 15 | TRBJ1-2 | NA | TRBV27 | CASSRTGVLYDGYTF | TGTGCCAGCAGCCGAACTGGGGTCCTCTATGATGGCTACACCTTC
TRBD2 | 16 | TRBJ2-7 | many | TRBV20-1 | CSAPNPTSGGPYEQYF | TGCAGTGCTCCTAACCCTACTAGCGGGGGACCCTACGAGCAGTACTTC
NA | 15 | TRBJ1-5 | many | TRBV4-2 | CASNYGGDLNQPQHF | TGTGCCAGCAACTACGGAGGGGACCTCAATCAGCCCCAGCATTTT